The 20 T cell receptor beta chains listed next were all sequenced from one sample in a study of early T cells in non-severe SARS-CoV-2 infection. TCRdb reprocessed the 5' RACE reads with MiXCR, giving one entry per CDR3 protein. The profile shows 100,000 to 120,000 distinct CDR3 sequences, 9% to 14% of them singletons. The sequencing input was whole blood. These receptors came from an adult who was a healthcare worker with PCR-confirmed SARS-CoV-2 infection or an uninfected control (not recorded which).

The chain links TRBV19 to TRBJ1-5; no reliable D call. V was trimmed by 5 bases and J by 5 bases, leaving 7 bases between them. Germline CDR1 is LNHDA and CDR2 is SQIVND (reference sequence). This CDR3 comprises 12 residues. The CDR3 DNA reads TGTGCCAGTAGTCCGATGTATCAGCCCCAGCATTTT. This sequence encodes CASSPMYQPQHF.

This clonotype came up a few times. The CDR3: CASSSWTHNEQFF. For the CDR3, the DNA is TGTGCCAGCAGCTCCTGGACTCACAATGAGCAGTTCTTC. The chain joins TRBV7-3 to TRBJ2-1, with a possible D match to TRBD2 (5 bases). Germline-derived CDR1 and CDR2 are SGHTA and FQGTGA. CDR3 length: 13 amino acids. The germline V and J ends were trimmed by 4 bases and 5 bases, with 9 bases remaining between them.

This clonotype appeared many times. This chain uses TRBV6-2 or TRBV6-3 with TRBJ2-3; D perhaps matches TRBD1 (6 bases). The CDR3 has 21 amino acids. Germline lookup yields CDR1 MNHEY and CDR2 SVGEGT. Trimming stripped 8 bases from V and 0 bases from J, with 33 bases between. Written as DNA, the CDR3 is TGTGCCAGCGCTTATCCAGAGGACAGCTCCCAATCCCCACCTAGCACAGATACGCAGTATTTT. It yields the protein CASAYPEDSSQSPPSTDTQYF.

CDR3 region: CASSLITGPEETQYF. The CDR3 DNA sequence: TGTGCCAGCAGCTTAATCACAGGGCCGGAGGAGACCCAGTACTTC. The V and J genes are TRBV11-2 and TRBJ2-5, with D possibly TRBD1 on 6 matching bases. Trimming took 2 bases from V and 5 from J, leaving 15 bases between them. The CDR3 sequence is 15 residues long. Germline CDR1 is SGHAT and CDR2 is FQNNGV.

This clonotype was observed a few times. The chain has TRBV20-1 and TRBJ2-3; TRBD2 might be the D (5 bases). The CDR3 loop spans 12 amino acids. With 1 base removed from V and 6 bases from J, the gap between germline ends came to 8 bases. Germline values: CDR1 DFQATT, CDR2 SNEGSKA (reference sequence). This chain's CDR3 is CSARVPGDTQYF. In nucleotides, the CDR3 is TGCAGTGCTAGAGTTCCGGGGGATACGCAGTATTTT.

This clonotype has a handful of counts. The chain combines TRBV10-3 with TRBJ2-2, with 8 bases that match TRBD2. Unmatched junction bases numbered 4, after V lost 2 bases and J lost 5 bases. The CDR3 length is 15 residues. CDR1 is ENHRY, CDR2 SYGVKD, per germline. CDR3 protein: CAISEGVAGTGELFF. The DNA for the CDR3 is TGTGCCATCAGTGAGGGAGTAGCGGGGACCGGGGAGCTGTTTTTT.

This clonotype turned up a few times. The chain uses TRBV11-2 and TRBJ2-5, with D maybe TRBD2 (6 bases). CDR3 length equals 14 residues. Trimming pared 5 bases from V and 5 bases from J, leaving 15 bases between. Germline-derived CDR1 and CDR2 are SGHAT and FQNNGV. The CDR3 spells CASSPTAGRETQYF. The CDR3 nucleotides read TGTGCCAGCAGCCCTACTGCGGGGAGGGAGACCCAGTACTTC.

The V and J genes are TRBV27 and TRBJ2-4; 10 positions agree with TRBD1. Losses at the gene ends were 7 bases for V and 0 bases for J; bases not matched to a gene: 6. This CDR3 contains 16 residues. From germline, CDR1 is MNHEY and CDR2 SMNVEV (reference sequence). The CDR3 DNA reads TGTGCCAGCACGGGGGGACAGGGGTTAGCCAAAAACATTCAGTACTTC. The encoded protein is CASTGGQGLAKNIQYF.

V and J are TRBV7-6 and TRBJ2-7; weak D call: TRBD2 (5 bases). Trimming shortened V by 4 bases and J by 2 bases, and 12 bases separated the two germline ends. Germline V gives CDR1 SGHVS, CDR2 FNYEAQ. CDR3 length: 14 amino acids. CDR3 DNA sequence: TGTGCCAGCAGCTCAGGACTGGGCACCTACGAGCAGTACTTC. Protein product: CASSSGLGTYEQYF.

The CDR3 loop is CASSRDRDGYTGELFF. Here the CDR3 DNA reads TGTGCCAGCAGCAGGGACAGGGACGGGTACACCGGGGAGCTGTTTTTT. The chain joins TRBV7-8 to TRBJ2-2; 9 nucleotides match TRBD1. The trim removed 5 bases at V and 3 bases at J, leaving 7 bases unmatched. The CDR3 length is 16 residues. CDR1 is SGHVS, CDR2 FQNEAQ, per germline.

The table lists this clonotype with a few counts. The chain is built from TRBV7-2 and TRBJ1-1, with D unclear. The CDR3 contains 15 residues. Germline V gene lookup returns CDR1 SGHTA and CDR2 FQGNSA. V dropped 1 base and J dropped 0 bases, with 9 bases sitting between them. CDR3 nucleotide sequence: TGTGCCAGCAGCTTAGAGGCAGCGATGAACACTGAAGCTTTCTTT. This translates into CASSLEAAMNTEAFF. The full variable domain, rest sourced from reference TRBV7-2 and TRBJ1-1, is GAGVSQSPSNKVTEKGKDVELRCDPISGHTALYWYRQSLGQGLEFLIYFQGNSAPDKSGLPSDRFSAERTGGSVSTLTIQRTQQEDSAVYLCASSLEAAMNTEAFFGQGTRLTVV.

The rearrangement links TRBV6-6 to TRBJ1-5; TRBD1 agrees at 7 bases. With V trimmed by 5 bases and J by 11 bases, 15 bases remained unmatched. Per the germline V gene, CDR1 is MNHNY and CDR2 is SVGAGI (reference sequence). This CDR3 is built from 15 residues. In DNA form, the CDR3 reads TGTGCCAGCAGTGGGGACAGTTACGGATATTGGGCCCAGCATTTT. Translation gives CASSGDSYGYWAQHF.

This sequence joins TRBV7-2 and TRBJ2-5; the D gene could be TRBD1 or TRBD2 (6 bases each). Germline V gene lookup returns CDR1 SGHTA and CDR2 FQGNSA. The CDR3 runs to 14 residues. Trimming cost V 5 bases and J 5 bases, with 15 bases left between them. CDR3 DNA: TGTGCCAGCAGCCTTGCCGGGGGCCGGGAGACCCAGTACTTC. This codes for CASSLAGGRETQYF.

This clonotype was seen more than once but under ten times. The rearrangement joins TRBV4-1 to TRBJ1-1; D gene unclear. The CDR3 is 15 residues long. V shed 4 bases and J shed 0 bases, with 12 bases lying between them. CDR1 is MGHRA, CDR2 YSYEKL, per germline. CDR3 region: CASSPGHSMNTEAFF. The CDR3, as DNA: TGCGCCAGCAGCCCGGGTCACAGCATGAACACTGAAGCTTTCTTT.

A word on this clonotype: At one end the junction does not follow the germline gene, possibly because of a read error. The chain is built from TRBV11-2 and TRBJ2-7, with D unresolved. The length of the CDR3 is 11 residues. Germline assignment: CDR1 SGHAT and CDR2 FQNNGV. CDR3 sequence: CASSLEREQYF. DNA for the CDR3: TGTGCCAGCAGCCTAGAGCGCGAGCAGTACTTC.

This clonotype has at least ten counts. V usage is TRBV12-3 or TRBV12-4 and J usage is TRBJ1-1, with 7 nucleotides matching TRBD1. J gave up 3 bases and V 6 bases, and 10 bases lay outside the gene matches. The CDR3 has 15 residues. The CDR3 region is CASSSTKQGHTEAFF. The CDR3 nucleotides read TGTGCCAGCAGCTCAACTAAACAGGGGCACACTGAAGCTTTCTTT.

The chain links TRBV7-8 to TRBJ1-5; tentatively, D is TRBD1 (5 bases). Trimming removed 0 bases at V and 9 bases at J, with 18 bases between. CDR3 length equals 16 residues. Per germline, CDR1 SGHVS and CDR2 FQNEAQ. Here the CDR3 reads CASSLAWGTIPGPQHF. Here the CDR3 DNA reads TGTGCCAGCAGCTTAGCGTGGGGGACCATCCCCGGGCCCCAGCATTTT. Full variable domain (rest looked up from reference TRBV7-8 and TRBJ1-5): GAGVSQSPRYKVAKRGQDVALRCDPISGHVSLFWYQQALGQGPEFLTYFQNEAQLDKSGLPSDRFFAERPEGSVSTLKIQRTQQEDSAVYLCASSLAWGTIPGPQHFGDGTRLSIL.

CDR3 bases: TGTGCCAGCAGTTACCATGAGGGACAGCGAAATGAAAAACTGTTTTTT. Protein sequence: CASSYHEGQRNEKLFF. The chain couples TRBV6-6 to TRBJ1-4, with 7 bases matching TRBD1. This CDR3 is 16 amino acids long. Germline CDR1 MNHNY, CDR2 SVGAGI (reference sequence). After removal of 2 bases from V and 5 bases from J, the junction contained 8 bases not matched to a gene.

The table lists this clonotype with a few counts. This chain connects TRBV2 to TRBJ1-5; D call uncertain. Trimming shortened V by 5 bases and J by 3 bases, and 5 bases separated the two germline ends. This CDR3 has 12 residues. Germline V lookup: CDR1 SNHLY, CDR2 FYNNEI. The CDR3 here is CASSSPNQPQHF. In DNA, the CDR3 is TGTGCCAGCAGTTCCCCCAATCAGCCCCAGCATTTT.

This clonotype was detected only a few times. V and J are TRBV3-1 and TRBJ2-7; 9 positions match TRBD2. The CDR3 has 17 residues. The V segment lost 7 bases and the J segment 0 bases; nucleotides outside the gene matches: 13. Germline loops: CDR1 LGHDT, CDR2 YNNKEL (reference sequence). As DNA, the CDR3 is TGTGCCAGCACCAGGGGGATAGCGGGGGCGAGCTCCTACGAGCAGTACTTC. Amino acid sequence: CASTRGIAGASSYEQYF.